A single sample is the source of the 11 T cell receptor beta chains below, sequenced in a study of shared clonotypes between healthy human individuals (dated by TCRdb to 2019 to 2021). Receptors were amplified or captured by the immunoSEQ multiplex PCR assay. Imported from immuneACCESS, the table was reduced by TCRdb to in-frame sequences with V and J called. These copies leave out some clones; in studies compared against another copy, an unresolved V gene accounts for under half, and the cause of the remainder is not known. The sample table lists roughly 2,000,000 clones, about 95% of them with a count of one. 0.9% to 1.5% of the sample is taken by the ten largest. CD8 naive samples were CD45RO-negative cells positively selected for CCR7, giving a CD45RA+CCR7+ population that excluded TemRA cells. The sample taken for sequencing was naive CD8+ T cells sorted from blood. Interpreted using the paper, the cell subset or site label stands for: CD45RA+CCR7+. The source is a man younger than 35 in good health.

This clone appeared a single time. Other DNA sequences in this sample translate to the same CDR3. The chain is built from TRBV5-4 and TRBJ2-3; D gene ambiguous. The CDR3 has 13 residues. V was cut by 2 bases and J by 1 base, with 5 bases left in between. CDR1 is SGHNT, CDR2 YYREEE, per germline (reference sequence). CDR3 region: CASSFGGTDTQYF. As DNA, the CDR3 is TGTGCCAGCAGCTTTGGCGGCACAGATACGCAGTATTTT.

The chain carries TRBV7-2 and TRBJ1-6; D possibly corresponds to TRBD1 (6 bases). Trimming cost V 3 bases and J 10 bases, with 13 bases left between them. CDR3 length: 14 residues. Per germline, CDR1 SGHTA and CDR2 FQGNSA. The CDR3, as DNA: TGTGCCAGCAGCTTGGGGTCGGGGGGCTCACCCCTCCACTTT. Translating it yields CASSLGSGGSPLHF.

The V gene is TRBV11-3, the J gene TRBJ2-2, with 9 positions matching TRBD1. The CDR3 extends over 17 amino acids. The germline V gene has CDR1 SGHNT and CDR2 YENEEA. Trimming at V came to 5 bases and at J to 2 bases, leaving 9 bases not matched to a gene. Here the CDR3 DNA reads TGTGCCAGCAGCCCCGGACAGGGGATTTTAAACACCGGGGAGCTGTTTTTT. It specifies CASSPGQGILNTGELFF.

The rearrangement joins TRBV11-3 to TRBJ2-3; 7 nucleotides match TRBD2. The length of the CDR3 is 18 residues. Germline V gene lookup returns CDR1 SGHNT and CDR2 YENEEA. The V gene end was trimmed by 2 bases and the J gene end by 2 bases; junction bases not matched to a gene: 13. The CDR3 sequence is CASSLRFAGETLTDTQYF. The CDR3 coding sequence is TGTGCCAGCAGCTTACGATTTGCGGGAGAGACTCTCACAGATACGCAGTATTTT.

This clone was seen a handful of times. V usage is TRBV4-1 and J usage is TRBJ1-5; TRBD1 aligns across 10 bases. The trim removed 2 bases at V and 6 bases at J, leaving 4 bases unmatched. Germline assignment: CDR1 MGHRA and CDR2 YSYEKL. The CDR3 spans 15 residues. DNA of the CDR3: TGCGCCAGCAGCCAACGGGACAGGGGCCTTCAGCCCCAGCATTTT. It specifies CASSQRDRGLQPQHF.

The DNA of the CDR3 is TGTGCCAGCAGCTTAGAGACCTCCGGGGTGTACAATGAGCAGTTCTTC. As protein: CASSLETSGVYNEQFF. This chain links TRBV13 with TRBJ2-1, with D possibly being TRBD2 (5 bases). Germline lookup yields CDR1 PRHDT and CDR2 FYEKMQ (reference sequence). The CDR3 length is 16 residues. V was clipped by 1 base and J by 4 bases, with 14 bases between them. Together with reference TRBV13 and TRBJ2-1, the CDR3 gives the full variable domain: AAGVIQSPRHLIKEKRETATLKCYPIPRHDTVYWYQQGPGQDPQFLISFYEKMQSDKGSIPDRFSAQQFSDYHSELNMSSLELGDSALYFCASSLETSGVYNEQFFGPGTRLTVL.

This clone appeared once. V is TRBV12-5 and J is TRBJ1-2, with 7 bases matching TRBD1. J was trimmed by 8 bases and V by 6 bases; bases with no gene match: 15. Germline assignment: CDR1 LGHNT and CDR2 FRNRAP. This CDR3 contains 15 residues. CDR3 sequence (DNA): TGTGCTAGTGGGGACGACAGGGTTTCAATCTACGGCTACACCTTC. It specifies CASGDDRVSIYGYTF.

This clone was detected only once. The V gene is TRBV6-5, the J gene TRBJ1-6; D gene unclear. The CDR3 consists of 14 residues. The V gene's germline CDR1 is MNHEY and CDR2 SVGAGI. V was clipped by 2 bases and J by 7 bases, with 9 bases between them. CDR3 bases: TGTGCCAGCAGTTACCCGGACGGAAATTCACCCCTCCACTTT. Translated, it gives CASSYPDGNSPLHF.

The rearrangement links TRBV27 to TRBJ1-2; 7 bases match TRBD1. The germline gives CDR1 MNHEY, CDR2 SMNVEV (reference sequence). V was pared by 4 bases and J by 6 bases, with 5 bases of the junction left unmatched. The CDR3 runs to 13 residues. CDR3 bases: TGTGCCAGCAGTTACACAGGGGCCCATGGCTACACCTTC. Translation: CASSYTGAHGYTF.

Worth noting for this clone: Other nucleotide sequences from this sample produce the same CDR3. The chain uses TRBV7-9 and TRBJ1-2; D gene unclear. V shed 1 base and J shed 4 bases, with 7 bases lying between them. Germline V gives CDR1 SEHNR, CDR2 FQNEAQ (reference sequence). This CDR3 region has 13 residues. CDR3 protein: CASSLVGGYGYTF. CDR3 bases: TGTGCCAGCAGCTTAGTGGGCGGCTATGGCTACACCTTC.

The chain has TRBV6-5 and TRBJ2-6; no firm D call. The germline V and J ends were trimmed by 10 bases and 11 bases, with 12 bases remaining between them. CDR1 is MNHEY, CDR2 SVGAGI, per germline. This CDR3 contains 11 residues. The CDR3 coding sequence is TGTGCCAAGCCCCCCGGCGACGTCCTGACTTTC. Encoded protein: CAKPPGDVLTF.